These T cell receptor beta chains were read from a single sample in a study of neoadjuvant anti-PD-1 for oral cavity cancer. Produced via immunoSEQ multiplex PCR; TCRdb's table is partial and in-frame only. The table lists around 81,000 clones, about four fifths of them singletons. This material consisted of PBMCs, taken before nivolumab (anti-PD-1) treatment. These receptors originate from a person aged 35 to 85 with oral cavity squamous cell carcinoma. Both conserved end residues are part of each CDR3. The order of the fields is D gene, J gene, clone size, V gene, CDR3 DNA, CDR3 protein. D genes are given only for firm matches. Rows give clone size only sometimes, using once, few, many, or a class for an expanded clone.

d_call: -; j_call: TRBJ2-7; clone_size: -; v_call: TRBV7-2; cdr3_nt: TGTGCCAGCAGTAGACAGGGAGGGTCCTACGAGCAGTACTTC; cdr3_aa: CASSRQGGSYEQYF
d_call: -; j_call: TRBJ2-5; clone_size: -; v_call: TRBV5-1; cdr3_nt: TGCGCCAGCAGCTTGAGCGGGCAAGAGACCCAGTACTTC; cdr3_aa: CASSLSGQETQYF
d_call: TRBD1; j_call: TRBJ2-5; clone_size: -; v_call: TRBV11-2; cdr3_nt: TGTGCCAGCAGCTTAGGTTGGACAGGGGAAGATAGGGAGACCCAGTACTTC; cdr3_aa: CASSLGWTGEDRETQYF
d_call: -; j_call: TRBJ2-2; clone_size: -; v_call: TRBV19; cdr3_nt: TGTGCCAGTCGTACACAGGAGAAAACCGGGGAGCTGTTTTTT; cdr3_aa: CASRTQEKTGELFF
d_call: TRBD1; j_call: TRBJ1-5; clone_size: -; v_call: TRBV27; cdr3_nt: TGTGCCAGCTGCGGGACAGGGGGATATCAGCCCCAGCATTTT; cdr3_aa: CASCGTGGYQPQHF
d_call: TRBD1; j_call: TRBJ1-2; clone_size: -; v_call: TRBV5-6; cdr3_nt: TGTGCCAGCAGCACTTTCGACAGGGCTTATGGCTACACCTTC; cdr3_aa: CASSTFDRAYGYTF
d_call: -; j_call: TRBJ1-1; clone_size: -; v_call: TRBV25-1; cdr3_nt: TGTGCCAGCAGTGAGGGACTTTCTGGGGCTTTCTTT; cdr3_aa: CASSEGLSGAFF
d_call: TRBD2; j_call: TRBJ2-7; clone_size: -; v_call: TRBV30; cdr3_nt: TGTGCCTGGAGTCCCGGGGGGACCTACGAGCAGTACTTC; cdr3_aa: CAWSPGGTYEQYF
d_call: TRBD1; j_call: TRBJ1-1; clone_size: -; v_call: TRBV14; cdr3_nt: TGTGCCAGCAGCCGGGAGGGGGCTCGAGCTTTCTTT; cdr3_aa: CASSREGARAFF
d_call: -; j_call: TRBJ2-1; clone_size: -; v_call: TRBV2; cdr3_nt: TGTGCCAGCAGGGAAGCCCCAGGGTTTGCAGCGAATGAGCAGTTCTTC; cdr3_aa: CASREAPGFAANEQFF
d_call: -; j_call: TRBJ1-1; clone_size: -; v_call: TRBV5-1; cdr3_nt: TGCGCCAGCAGCTTGGGGGGGATGAACACTGAAGCTTTCTTT; cdr3_aa: CASSLGGMNTEAFF
d_call: -; j_call: TRBJ2-3; clone_size: -; v_call: TRBV6-5; cdr3_nt: TGTGCCAGCAGTTACGAGAGGGGGACTAGCACAGATACGCAGTATTTT; cdr3_aa: CASSYERGTSTDTQYF
d_call: TRBD2; j_call: TRBJ2-3; clone_size: -; v_call: TRBV2; cdr3_nt: TGTGCCAGCAGTGGGCTCTCTGGCGGGAGGACGACAGATACGCAGTATTTT; cdr3_aa: CASSGLSGGRTTDTQYF
d_call: -; j_call: TRBJ2-7; clone_size: -; v_call: TRBV5-4; cdr3_nt: TGTGCCAGCAGCGCCGTGGGACCGAATCTCCACGAGCAGTACTTC; cdr3_aa: CASSAVGPNLHEQYF
d_call: -; j_call: TRBJ1-2; clone_size: once; v_call: TRBV6-5; cdr3_nt: TGTGCCAGCAGTTCTGACGGATACTATGGCTACACCTTC; cdr3_aa: CASSSDGYYGYTF
d_call: TRBD1; j_call: TRBJ1-3; clone_size: -; v_call: TRBV10-3; cdr3_nt: TGTGCCATCAGTGGCGGGACAGGCAACTCTGGAAACACCATATATTTT; cdr3_aa: CAISGGTGNSGNTIYF
d_call: -; j_call: TRBJ2-7; clone_size: -; v_call: TRBV27; cdr3_nt: TGTGCCAGCAGTCTCGGAAGGACAGCCCCCTACGAGCAGTACTTC; cdr3_aa: CASSLGRTAPYEQYF